Listed below are T cell receptor beta chains from one sample, sequenced in a study of persistence of HIV-infected CD4 T cells. Their antigens are not known. The assay was immunoSEQ multiplex PCR, and TCRdb's table has in-frame clones only and misses some. The table includes over 35,000 clones, more than 85% detected once. The source material was CD4+ T cells sorted from PBMCs after approximately 19-hour stimulation, sampled from a patient who received antiretroviral therapy. All receptors come from an adult man with HIV who was CMV-seropositive. Each CDR3 is given with its conserved first and last residue. D genes are given only for firm matches. Size is stated for part of the rows, as once, few or many counts, or as a class when the clone is expanded.

V gene	D gene	J gene	clone size	CDR3 protein	CDR3 DNA
TRBV18	NA	TRBJ2-2	once	CASFPVGKNTGELFF	TGTGCCAGCTTCCCAGTGGGGAAGAACACCGGGGAGCTGTTTTTT
TRBV7-6	NA	TRBJ2-2	NA	CASSLAGNTGELFF	TGTGCCAGCAGCTTAGCGGGGAACACCGGGGAGCTGTTTTTT
TRBV18	NA	TRBJ1-1	few	CASSLLGFGDTEAFF	TGTGCCAGCTCACTTCTCGGATTTGGGGACACTGAAGCTTTCTTT
TRBV4-2	NA	TRBJ2-6	NA	CASSQEASTSGANVLTF	TGTGCCAGCAGCCAAGAGGCTAGCACCTCTGGGGCCAACGTCCTGACTTTC
TRBV6-5	NA	TRBJ2-3	NA	CARIRITSTDTQYF	TGTGCCAGAATCAGGATAACTAGCACAGATACGCAGTATTTT
TRBV5-6	NA	TRBJ1-2	NA	CASSLVQRGYTF	TGTGCCAGCAGCTTGGTACAGCGTGGCTACACCTTC
TRBV2	NA	TRBJ1-2	NA	CASLIVPNYGYTF	TGTGCCAGCCTAATAGTGCCAAACTATGGCTACACCTTC
TRBV27	NA	TRBJ2-7	NA	CASSFRGAEQYF	TGTGCCAGCAGCTTCAGGGGAGCCGAGCAGTACTTC
TRBV29-1	NA	TRBJ2-1	NA	CSAARGPQQFF	TGCAGCGCCGCTCGGGGACCGCAGCAGTTCTTC
TRBV5-4	NA	TRBJ2-7	NA	CASSLVSANSYEQYF	TGTGCCAGCAGCTTGGTCAGCGCCAACTCCTACGAGCAGTACTTC
TRBV5-1	NA	TRBJ2-3	NA	CASSLELKDTQYF	TGCGCCAGCAGCTTGGAACTTAAAGATACGCAGTATTTT
TRBV5-1	TRBD1	TRBJ2-7	NA	CASSSGTGGLYEQYF	TGCGCCAGCAGCTCCGGGACAGGGGGGCTCTACGAGCAGTACTTC
TRBV18	TRBD1	TRBJ2-7	NA	CASSPLQGAHEQYF	TGTGCCAGCTCACCACTACAGGGGGCACACGAGCAGTACTTC
TRBV18	TRBD1	TRBJ1-5	NA	CASSPGQNQPQHF	TGTGCCAGCTCACCGGGACAGAATCAGCCCCAGCATTTT
TRBV4-1	NA	TRBJ2-2	NA	CASSQPYLWGRAKTGELFF	TGCGCCAGCAGCCAACCATATCTTTGGGGCAGGGCAAAAACCGGGGAGCTGTTTTTT
TRBV4-1	NA	TRBJ2-7	NA	CASSPPRAPYF	TGCGCCAGCAGCCCCCCAAGGGCTCCGTACTTC
TRBV25-1	TRBD1	TRBJ2-7	NA	CASSDSSGTGMTYEQYF	TGTGCCAGCAGTGATTCTTCCGGGACAGGGATGACCTACGAGCAGTACTTC
TRBV7-9	NA	TRBJ1-6	NA	CASSLRDGQNSPLHF	TGTGCCAGCAGCTTACGAGACGGACAGAATTCACCCCTCCACTTT
TRBV5-1	NA	TRBJ2-3	NA	CASSPGTFTDTQYF	TGCGCCAGCAGCCCCGGGACTTTTACAGATACGCAGTATTTT